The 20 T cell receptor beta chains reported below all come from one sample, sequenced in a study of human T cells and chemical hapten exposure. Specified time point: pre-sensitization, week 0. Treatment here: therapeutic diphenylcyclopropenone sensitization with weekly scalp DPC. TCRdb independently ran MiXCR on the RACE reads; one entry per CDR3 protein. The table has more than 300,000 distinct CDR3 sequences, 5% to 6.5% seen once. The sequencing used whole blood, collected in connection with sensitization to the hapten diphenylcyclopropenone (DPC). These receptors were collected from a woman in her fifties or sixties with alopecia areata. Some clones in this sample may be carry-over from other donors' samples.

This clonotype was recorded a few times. The CDR3 here is CASTSWADTEAFF. CDR3 sequence (DNA): TGTGCCAGCACATCCTGGGCAGACACTGAAGCTTTCTTT. This chain joins TRBV11-1 and TRBJ1-1; D remains unclear. Germline CDR1 and CDR2: SGHAT and FQDESV (reference sequence). CDR3 size: 13 residues. The V end lost 7 bases, the J end lost 3 bases, and 12 bases lay between the germline ends.

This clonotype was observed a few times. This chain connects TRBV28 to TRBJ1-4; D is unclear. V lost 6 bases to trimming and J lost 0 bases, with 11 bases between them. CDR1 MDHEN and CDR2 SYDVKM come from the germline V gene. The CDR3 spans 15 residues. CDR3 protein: CASSQVGPTNEKLFF. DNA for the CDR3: TGTGCCAGCAGCCAGGTCGGCCCAACTAATGAAAAACTGTTTTTT. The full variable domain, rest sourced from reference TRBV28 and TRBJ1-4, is DVKVTQSSRYLVKRTGEKVFLECVQDMDHENMFWYRQDPGLGLRLIYFSYDVKMKEKGDIPEGYSVSREKKERFSLILESASTNQTSMYLCASSQVGPTNEKLFFGSGTQLSVL.

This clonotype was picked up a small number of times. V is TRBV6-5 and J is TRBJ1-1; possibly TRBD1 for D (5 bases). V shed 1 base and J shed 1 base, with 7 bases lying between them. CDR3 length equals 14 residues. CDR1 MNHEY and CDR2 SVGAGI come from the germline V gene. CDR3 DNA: TGTGCCAGCAGTTACTTCAGGGAGAACACTGAAGCTTTCTTT. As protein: CASSYFRENTEAFF.

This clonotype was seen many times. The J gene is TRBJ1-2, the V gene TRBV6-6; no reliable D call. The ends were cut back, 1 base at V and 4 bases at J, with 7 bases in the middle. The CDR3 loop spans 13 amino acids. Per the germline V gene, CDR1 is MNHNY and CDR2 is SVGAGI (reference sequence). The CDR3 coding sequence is TGTGCCAGCAGTTACTTAAAGGCCTATGGCTACACCTTC. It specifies CASSYLKAYGYTF.

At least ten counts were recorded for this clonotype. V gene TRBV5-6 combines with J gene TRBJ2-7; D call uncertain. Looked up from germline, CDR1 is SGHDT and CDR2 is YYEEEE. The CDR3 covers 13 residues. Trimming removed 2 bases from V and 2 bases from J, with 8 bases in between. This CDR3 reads CASSFGRTYEQYF. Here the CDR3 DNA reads TGTGCCAGCAGCTTTGGACGGACCTACGAGCAGTACTTC.

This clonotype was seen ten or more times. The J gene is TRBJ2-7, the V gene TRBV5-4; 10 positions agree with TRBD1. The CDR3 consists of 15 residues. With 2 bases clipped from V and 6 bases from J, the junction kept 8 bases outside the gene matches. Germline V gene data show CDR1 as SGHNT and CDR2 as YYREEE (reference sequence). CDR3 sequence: CASSFLVGTGVEQYF. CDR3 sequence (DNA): TGTGCCAGCAGCTTCCTAGTAGGGACAGGGGTCGAGCAGTACTTC.

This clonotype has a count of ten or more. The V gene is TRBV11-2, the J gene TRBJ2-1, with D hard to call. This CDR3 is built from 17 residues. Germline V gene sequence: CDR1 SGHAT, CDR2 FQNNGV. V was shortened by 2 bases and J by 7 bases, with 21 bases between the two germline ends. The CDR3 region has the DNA TGTGCCAGCAGCTTAACGGCGTACGGAGAAAGTAGGAATGAGCAGTTCTTC. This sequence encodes CASSLTAYGESRNEQFF.

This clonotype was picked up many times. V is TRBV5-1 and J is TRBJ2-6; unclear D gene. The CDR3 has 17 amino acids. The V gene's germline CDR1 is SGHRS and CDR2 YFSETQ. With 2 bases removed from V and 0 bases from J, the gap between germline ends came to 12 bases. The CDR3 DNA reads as TGCGCCAGCAGCTTCTTCCCTGACGGCTCTGGGGCCAACGTCCTGACTTTC. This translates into CASSFFPDGSGANVLTF.

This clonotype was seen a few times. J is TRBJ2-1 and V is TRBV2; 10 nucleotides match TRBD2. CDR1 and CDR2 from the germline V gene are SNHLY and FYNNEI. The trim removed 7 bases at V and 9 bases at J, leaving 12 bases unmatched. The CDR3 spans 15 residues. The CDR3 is CASTLAGGIRSEQFF. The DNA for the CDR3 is TGTGCCAGCACCTTAGCGGGAGGTATCCGAAGTGAGCAGTTCTTC. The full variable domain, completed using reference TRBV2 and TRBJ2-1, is EPEVTQTPSHQVTQMGQEVILRCVPISNHLYFYWYRQILGQKVEFLVSFYNNEISEKSEIFDDQFSVERPDGSNFTLKIRSTKLEDSAMYFCASTLAGGIRSEQFFGPGTRLTVL.

The CDR3 DNA follows: TGCGCCAGCAGCTCCACACAGGGAGGGAACACTGAAGCTTTCTTT. Translated: CASSSTQGGNTEAFF. The chain couples TRBV5-1 to TRBJ1-1, with D perhaps TRBD1 (6 bases). The germline CDR1 and CDR2 sequences are SGHRS and YFSETQ. V dropped 3 bases and J dropped 1 base, with 13 bases sitting between them. This CDR3 has 15 residues. Full variable domain (rest looked up from reference TRBV5-1 and TRBJ1-1): KAGVTQTPRYLIKTRGQQVTLSCSPISGHRSVSWYQQTPGQGLQFLFEYFSETQRNKGNFPGRFSGRQFSNSRSEMNVSTLELGDSALYLCASSSTQGGNTEAFFGQGTRLTVV.

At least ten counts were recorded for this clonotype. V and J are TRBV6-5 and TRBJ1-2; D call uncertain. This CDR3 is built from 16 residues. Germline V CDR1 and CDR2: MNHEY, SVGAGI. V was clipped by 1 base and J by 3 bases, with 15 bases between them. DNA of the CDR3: TGTGCCAGCAGTTACTTGACACCCGCCGTTGACTATGGCTACACCTTC. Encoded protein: CASSYLTPAVDYGYTF.

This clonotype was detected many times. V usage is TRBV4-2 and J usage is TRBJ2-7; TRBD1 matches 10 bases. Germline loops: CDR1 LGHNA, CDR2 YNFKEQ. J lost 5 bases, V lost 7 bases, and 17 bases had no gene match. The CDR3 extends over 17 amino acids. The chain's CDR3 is CASIPTTPGQGSDEQYF. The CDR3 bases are TGTGCCAGCATCCCAACGACTCCGGGACAGGGGTCTGACGAGCAGTACTTC.

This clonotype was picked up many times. The DNA for the CDR3 is TGTGCCAGCACCCTGACGCAGACGAACACCGGGGAGCTGTTTTTT. Amino acids: CASTLTQTNTGELFF. This chain uses TRBV27 with TRBJ2-2; D is uncertain. In germline, CDR1 is MNHEY, CDR2 SMNVEV (reference sequence). V dropped 7 bases and J dropped 0 bases, with 12 bases sitting between them. CDR3 size: 15 residues.

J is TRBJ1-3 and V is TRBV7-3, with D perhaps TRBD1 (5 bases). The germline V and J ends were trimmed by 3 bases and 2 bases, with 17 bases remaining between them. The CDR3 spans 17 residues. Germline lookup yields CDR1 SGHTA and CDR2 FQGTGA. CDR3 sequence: CASSFPWEGDPGNTIYF. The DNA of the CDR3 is TGTGCCAGCAGCTTCCCCTGGGAAGGGGACCCTGGAAACACCATATATTTT.

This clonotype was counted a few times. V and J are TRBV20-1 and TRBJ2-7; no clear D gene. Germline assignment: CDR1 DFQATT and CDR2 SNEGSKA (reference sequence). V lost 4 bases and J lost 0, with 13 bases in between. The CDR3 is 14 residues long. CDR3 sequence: CSATVGKTSYEQYF. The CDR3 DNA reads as TGCAGTGCTACGGTGGGGAAAACCTCCTACGAGCAGTACTTC.

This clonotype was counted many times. The CDR3 loop is CASSLRQGGGEQYF. As DNA, the CDR3 is TGTGCCAGCAGTTTACGACAGGGAGGAGGCGAGCAGTACTTC. The chain carries TRBV27 and TRBJ2-7, with a weak D call TRBD1 (7 bases). This CDR3 contains 14 residues. The V gene lost 2 bases and the J gene lost 6 bases, with 14 bases spanning the gap. In germline, CDR1 is MNHEY, CDR2 SMNVEV (reference sequence).

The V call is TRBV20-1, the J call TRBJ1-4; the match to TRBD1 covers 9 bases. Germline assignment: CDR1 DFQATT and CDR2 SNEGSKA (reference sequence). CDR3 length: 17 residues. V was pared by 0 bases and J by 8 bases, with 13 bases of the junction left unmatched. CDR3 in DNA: TGCAGTGCTAGAGATCCTGTATTGACAGGGGGGATGGAAAAACTGTTTTTT. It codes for CSARDPVLTGGMEKLFF.

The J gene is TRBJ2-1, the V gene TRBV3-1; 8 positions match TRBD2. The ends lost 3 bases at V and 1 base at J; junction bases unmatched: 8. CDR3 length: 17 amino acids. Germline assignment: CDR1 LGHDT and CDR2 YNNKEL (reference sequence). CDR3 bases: TGTGCCAGCAGCCAGGCCCGACTAGCGTCTTCCTACAATGAGCAGTTCTTC. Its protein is CASSQARLASSYNEQFF.

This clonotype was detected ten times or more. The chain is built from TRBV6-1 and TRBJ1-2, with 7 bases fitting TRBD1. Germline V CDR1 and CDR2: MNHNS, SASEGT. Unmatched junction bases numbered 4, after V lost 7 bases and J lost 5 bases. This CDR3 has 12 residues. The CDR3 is CASNQGGYGYTF. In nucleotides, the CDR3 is TGTGCCAGCAATCAGGGGGGATATGGCTACACCTTC.

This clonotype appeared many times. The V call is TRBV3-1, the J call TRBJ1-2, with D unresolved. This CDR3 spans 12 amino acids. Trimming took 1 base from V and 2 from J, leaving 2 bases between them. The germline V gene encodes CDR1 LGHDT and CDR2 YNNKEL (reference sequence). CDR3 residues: CASSQGNYGYTF. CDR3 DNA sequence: TGTGCCAGCAGCCAAGGGAACTATGGCTACACCTTC.